This TCR beta chain was captured by sequencing in a study of identical twins. Findings of the study overall: Whereas memory repertoires showed no such difference, abundant cord blood beta clonotypes carried fewer insertions.

This clonotype appeared a few times. Its target is not known. Everyone who gave samples was a healthy Caucasian. This CDR3 spans 17 amino acids. Germline loops: CDR1 SGHTA, CDR2 FQGNSA. Trimming at V came to 1 base and at J to 0 bases, leaving 3 bases not matched to a gene. TCRdb passed the 5' RACE reads through MiXCR, listing each CDR3 protein once. The sample lists 1.5 million or so distinct CDR3 sequences, under 35% seen once, with about 0.27% in the top ten. J is TRBJ2-4 and V is TRBV7-2; 10 bases match TRBD2. Material: cord blood. The sequence derives from a newborn girl in good health. The CDR3 sequence: CASSLELAGVAKNIQYF. The CDR3 bases are TGTGCCAGCAGCTTAGAGCTAGCGGGAGTAGCCAAAAACATTCAGTACTTC.